The clone carrying this T cell receptor beta chain was detected many times. Data came from immunoSEQ multiplex PCR; TCRdb stores just in-frame clones and leaves some out. The top ten hold 0.5% to 0.65% of the sample, which has around 1.1 million clones, 78% seen once. The data stem from a study of shared clonotypes between healthy human individuals. This sequence was found in a man younger than 35 in good health. Some clones in this sample may be carry-over from other donors' samples. Sequenced input: memory CD4+ T cells from PBMCs. Subset denoted: CD45RA-negative fraction.

CDR3 DNA: TGTGCCAGCAGTGAAAGGACAGGGTATAGCAATCAGCCCCAGCATTTT. It is translated as CASSERTGYSNQPQHF. The chain combines TRBV6-1 with TRBJ1-5; 8 positions agree with TRBD1. Germline V gene sequence: CDR1 MNHNS, CDR2 SASEGT. The CDR3 covers 16 residues. With 2 bases clipped from V and 0 bases from J, the junction kept 3 bases outside the gene matches.